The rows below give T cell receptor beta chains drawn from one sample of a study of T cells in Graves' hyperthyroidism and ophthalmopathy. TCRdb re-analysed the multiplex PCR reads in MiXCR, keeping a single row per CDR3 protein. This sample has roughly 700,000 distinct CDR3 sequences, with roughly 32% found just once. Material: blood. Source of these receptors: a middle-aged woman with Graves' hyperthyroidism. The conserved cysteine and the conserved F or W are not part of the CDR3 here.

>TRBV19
ASSTRRTGRWIPLH
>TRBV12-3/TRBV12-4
ASSTSVEGEQY
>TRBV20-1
SADRGRGGYT
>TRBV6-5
ASSYLRDQPQH
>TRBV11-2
ASRLDLGGETQY
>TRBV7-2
ASSLNRGGETQY
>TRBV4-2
ASSQEVGRGNSPLH
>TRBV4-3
ASSQPQGAGANVLT
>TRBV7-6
ASSLEVGGIGKLF
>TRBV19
ASSIYGIHSNQPQH
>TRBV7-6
ASSLDRDRVVY
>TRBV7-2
ASSHTGNEAF
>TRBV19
ASSMVENTEAF
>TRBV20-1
SVARDGGDGEAF
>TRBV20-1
SAGPRGGYT
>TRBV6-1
ASSYLRTGKEKLF
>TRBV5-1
ASSLGQDLRANVLT
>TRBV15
AIGTGTVNTEAF
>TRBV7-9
ASSGSTGHLRGGYT
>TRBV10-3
AISGQGSQPQH
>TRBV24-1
ATSDAVTGNTGELF
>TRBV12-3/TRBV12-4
ASSPGQGQEAQY
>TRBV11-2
ASSQSPGGQQTQY
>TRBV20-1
SAPAWTEAF
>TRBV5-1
ASSPRMGLAGNEQY
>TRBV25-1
ASSRAQEGGLHLRIQPQH
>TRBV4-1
ASSQAALGVYEQY
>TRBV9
ASSLLAGGFTGEPF
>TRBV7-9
ASSLFPSHRGRYTEAF
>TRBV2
ASLREYDVNTEAF
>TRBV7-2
ASSLMGDRGEEQY
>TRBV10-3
AISLAGFQETQY
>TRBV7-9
ASSPRSAGWAGYT